This paragraph reports one T cell receptor (beta chain). Its antigen is not known. This sample was included in a study of vaccination and CD4 T cells after COVID-19. Study conclusions and caveats: In median terms, SARS-CoV-2-reactive clonotypes went from about 20 to 38, a nonsignificant rise.

Described treatment: roughly 10-day PBMC culture with coronavirus spike peptide pools or control peptides (ViraFEST assay). Sequenced with the Oncomine TCR Beta short-read assay was DNA taken from cultured CD4+ T cells. MiXCR, run by TCRdb on the PCR reads, gives a single entry per CDR3 protein. The sample records about 27,000 distinct CDR3 sequences, about 60% being singletons. CDR3 length equals 13 residues. Looked up from germline, CDR1 is KGHSH and CDR2 is LQKENI. Trimming left V 3 bases short and J 7 bases short, with 13 bases between. The V gene is TRBV18, the J gene TRBJ2-7, with D perhaps TRBD1 (6 bases). The TCR originated in a human donor who received a COVID-19 vaccine. Sample: CD4+ T cells from blood, cultured in vitro, taken after SARS-CoV-2 vaccination. The CDR3 bases are TGTGCCAGCTCACCCCACAGTCAGGGGGAGCAGTACTTC. The encoded protein is CASSPHSQGEQYF.